The 12 T cell receptor beta chains presented below share a single source sample, sequenced in a study of T cell responses to AZD1222 COVID-19 vaccine. The table came from immunoSEQ multiplex PCR; TCRdb's copy has only in-frame clones and leaves some out. This table holds 100,000 or so clones, around nine tenths found once. Here the sequenced sample was peripheral blood, taken on day 0 of AZD1222 vaccination. Every receptor here comes from an adult in good health.

The chain uses TRBV7-2 and TRBJ1-1; D may be TRBD1 (6 bases). The CDR3 covers 14 residues. With 1 base removed from V and 7 bases from J, the gap between germline ends came to 13 bases. Germline lookup yields CDR1 SGHTA and CDR2 FQGNSA. Here the CDR3 reads CASSLVGQGLEAFF. Written as DNA, the CDR3 is TGTGCCAGCAGCTTAGTAGGGCAGGGGCTTGAAGCTTTCTTT.

The J gene is TRBJ2-5, the V gene TRBV9; 9 bases match TRBD1. The J segment lost 5 bases and the V segment lost 2 bases, leaving 10 bases of the junction unmatched. Germline V gene data show CDR1 as SGDLS and CDR2 as YYNGEE. CDR3 size: 16 residues. The CDR3 is CASSVGLGQGMETQYF. The CDR3 bases are TGTGCCAGCAGCGTCGGTCTGGGACAGGGTATGGAGACCCAGTACTTC.

In this sample, this clone turned up once. V is TRBV28 and J is TRBJ1-3, with D perhaps TRBD1 (5 bases). The length of the CDR3 is 15 residues. From germline, CDR1 is MDHEN and CDR2 SYDVKM. Trimming stripped 10 bases from V and 0 bases from J, with 16 bases between. CDR3 sequence: CATRENRNSGNTIYF. CDR3 DNA: TGTGCCACCAGGGAGAATAGGAACTCTGGAAACACCATATATTTT.

The J gene is TRBJ1-1, the V gene TRBV18, with D unresolved. The germline V and J ends were trimmed by 3 bases and 5 bases, with 19 bases remaining between them. In germline, CDR1 is KGHSH, CDR2 LQKENI. The CDR3 is 16 residues long. CDR3 DNA sequence: TGTGCCAGCTCACCCCTCGACCCGGGTCAAGGGACTGAAGCTTTCTTT. Protein product: CASSPLDPGQGTEAFF.

This clone has more than one count but fewer than ten. V and J are TRBV4-2 and TRBJ1-1; D perhaps matches TRBD1 (6 bases). Trimming removed 3 bases from V and 4 bases from J, with 21 bases in between. The CDR3 runs to 17 residues. Looked up from germline, CDR1 is LGHNA and CDR2 is YNFKEQ. In DNA, the CDR3 is TGTGCCAGCAGCCAGAATTATGAACAGGGTGTTGGCACTGAAGCTTTCTTT. It codes for CASSQNYEQGVGTEAFF.

The chain employs TRBV9 and TRBJ1-6; the D is unclear. The V end was cut by 0 bases, the J end by 10 bases, with 14 bases between. Germline CDR1 is SGDLS and CDR2 is YYNGEE. This CDR3 comprises 15 residues. In nucleotides, the CDR3 is TGTGCCAGCAGCGTAGGGCAGAGGAATTACTCACCCCTCCACTTT. Translated, it gives CASSVGQRNYSPLHF.

This clone came up a few times. The chain links TRBV2 to TRBJ1-4; tentative D call: TRBD1 (6 bases). CDR1 is SNHLY and CDR2 is FYNNEI in the germline V gene. The CDR3 sequence is 14 residues long. V lost 7 bases and J lost 5, with 14 bases in between. CDR3 nucleotides: TGTGCCAGCAACCCACAGGGATGGAATGAAAAACTGTTTTTT. As protein: CASNPQGWNEKLFF.

The chain combines TRBV5-1 with TRBJ1-2; D might be TRBD1 (6 bases). CDR3 size: 15 residues. Between the trimmed V and J ends, which lost 5 bases and 4 bases, there was a span of 18 bases. Germline CDR1 SGHRS, CDR2 YFSETQ. CDR3 nucleotides: TGCGCCAGCAGATATAACAGGGATGGAAGCTATGGCTACACCTTC. Translating gives CASRYNRDGSYGYTF.

The V call is TRBV6-5, the J call TRBJ1-1, with D perhaps matching TRBD1 (5 bases). The CDR3 runs to 12 residues. In germline, CDR1 is MNHEY, CDR2 SVGAGI. V lost 7 bases to trimming and J lost 4 bases, with 10 bases between them. The CDR3 sequence is CASKSGGTEAFF. Here the CDR3 DNA reads TGTGCCAGCAAATCGGGGGGCACTGAAGCTTTCTTT.

The chain couples TRBV6-5 to TRBJ2-1; D may correspond to TRBD1 or TRBD2 (5 bases each). CDR1 is MNHEY and CDR2 is SVGAGI in the germline V gene. V lost 6 bases to trimming and J lost 5 bases, with 11 bases between them. The CDR3 length is 13 residues. The CDR3 DNA reads TGTGCCAGCAGCAGGGAGAGGGACAATGAGCAGTTCTTC. Translating it yields CASSRERDNEQFF.

This clone was detected only once. The J gene is TRBJ2-2, the V gene TRBV9, with TRBD2 matching over 11 bases. The junction had 17 bases not matched to a gene; V was cut back by 3 bases and J by 1 base. CDR1 is SGDLS, CDR2 YYNGEE, per germline. The length of the CDR3 is 21 residues. In nucleotides, the CDR3 is TGTGCCAGCAGCGAAAATAGCGGGGGGGCGGCTTCTCTCCTGAACACCGGGGAGCTGTTTTTT. It encodes CASSENSGGAASLLNTGELFF.

The V and J genes are TRBV4-2 and TRBJ1-1; no clear D gene. The germline CDR1 and CDR2 sequences are LGHNA and YNFKEQ. Trimming shortened V by 1 base and J by 5 bases, and 17 bases separated the two germline ends. The CDR3 consists of 16 residues. The CDR3 region is CASSQGSLDSGTEAFF. The DNA of the CDR3 is TGTGCCAGCAGCCAAGGCAGTTTAGACTCGGGGACTGAAGCTTTCTTT.